The TCR beta chain described here comes from a study of T cell responses to AZD1222 COVID-19 vaccine. Study results and caveats: At baseline, just a handful of AZD1222 recipients tested seropositive.

The CDR3 covers 15 residues. The V gene lost 0 bases and the J gene lost 1 base, with 6 bases spanning the gap. CDR1 and CDR2 (germline): KGHSH, LQKENI. Produced via immunoSEQ multiplex PCR; TCRdb's table is partial and in-frame only. The table has around 200,000 clones, 85% to 90% seen once. Remarks on this clone: The antigen is unknown.

V is TRBV18 and J is TRBJ2-2; D perhaps matches TRBD2 (6 bases). The TCR was taken from an adult who received the AZD1222 COVID-19 vaccine. The source material was peripheral blood, sampled 28 days after the second AZD1222 dose. Here the CDR3 reads CASSPPGGNTGELFF. The CDR3 coding sequence is TGTGCCAGCTCACCACCGGGGGGGAACACCGGGGAGCTGTTTTTT. The variable domain in full, with the rest retrieved from reference TRBV18 and TRBJ2-2, is NAGVMQNPRHLVRRRGQEARLRCSPMKGHSHVYWYRQLPEEGLKFMVYLQKENIIDESGMPKERFSAEFPKEGPSILRIQQVVRGDSAAYFCASSPPGGNTGELFFGEGSRLTVL.